This TCR beta chain was captured by sequencing in a study of quantifying T cell responses using KT2 cells. Study background: Reverse transcription used primers in the TCR alpha and beta constant regions. A predetermined fluorescence threshold ended the second PCR, run as a qPCR.

As regards this clonotype: One junction end disagrees with the germline gene, perhaps due to a read error.

KT2, a clone with a known TCR, was spiked into unfractionated PBMC. An oligo carrying a UMI was ligated to the cDNA 3' end. First-round PCR used roughly 4 cycles and beta primers RC1.1 and RC1.2 covering TRBC1 and TRBC2. Separate processing of TCR alpha and beta chains began at the second PCR. From the UMI-ligation and nested PCR reads, TCRdb called clonotypes with MiXCR, one entry per CDR3 protein. The sample includes tens of thousands of distinct CDR3 sequences, 6% to 9.5% seen only once; the top ten take around a sixth. The CDR3 runs to 15 residues. Germline V lookup: CDR1 SGHDN, CDR2 FVKESK. What was sequenced was PBMCs spiked with cells of the T cell clone KT2. The sequence came from a human donor. The chain links TRBV14 to TRBJ2-2, with no clear D. The CDR3 reads CVSSPRNWGTGELFF. DNA of the CDR3: TGTGTCAGCAGCCCACGGAATTGGGGCACCGGGGAGCTGTTTTTT.